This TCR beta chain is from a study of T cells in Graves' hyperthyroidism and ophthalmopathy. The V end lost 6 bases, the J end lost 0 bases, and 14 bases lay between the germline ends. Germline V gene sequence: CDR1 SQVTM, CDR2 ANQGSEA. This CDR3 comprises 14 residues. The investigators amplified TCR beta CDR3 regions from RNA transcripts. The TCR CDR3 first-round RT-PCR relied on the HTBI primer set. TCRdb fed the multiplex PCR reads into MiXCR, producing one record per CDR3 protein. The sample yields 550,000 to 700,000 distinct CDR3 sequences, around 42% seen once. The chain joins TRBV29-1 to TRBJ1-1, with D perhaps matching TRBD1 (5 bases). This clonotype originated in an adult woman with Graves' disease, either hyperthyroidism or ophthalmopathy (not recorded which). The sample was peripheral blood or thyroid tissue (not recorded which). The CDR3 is CSVNGGGMNTEAFF. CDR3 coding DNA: TGCAGCGTGAACGGGGGGGGTATGAACACTGAAGCTTTCTTT.